This note documents a single TCR beta chain sequence. What it binds is not known. Measured with immunoSEQ multiplex PCR; TCRdb has only the in-frame clones, and not every one. The table lists roughly 650,000 clones, 95% to 98% of them singletons. This entry comes from a study of shared clonotypes between healthy human individuals. Study-wide results and limits: Naive subsets tended to show greater estimated richness than memory subsets.

The origin of this receptor is a woman in her 30s in good health. Sequenced material: naive CD4+ T cells sorted from blood. Sample subset: CD45RA+ positively selected.

CDR3 coding DNA: TGCGCCAGCAGCAAAACTTACCTACAGGGGAGTAATTCACCCCTCCACTTT. Protein product: CASSKTYLQGSNSPLHF. V usage is TRBV5-1 and J usage is TRBJ1-6; 7 bases match TRBD1. The CDR3 is 17 amino acids. The V gene end was trimmed by 4 bases and the J gene end by 6 bases; junction bases not matched to a gene: 13. The V gene's germline CDR1 is SGHRS and CDR2 YFSETQ.